This T cell receptor (beta chain) stems from a study of shared clonotypes between healthy human individuals. Study results and caveats: The sole specimen, blood, was sampled, and tissue repertoires likely differ. Naive subsets usually exceeded memory subsets in estimated richness.

Germline loops: CDR1 SGHAT, CDR2 FQNNGV. This CDR3 region has 13 residues. V lost 3 bases, J lost 7 bases, and 2 bases stayed unmatched. Sequencing used immunoSEQ multiplex PCR; TCRdb keeps in-frame clones, though not all of them. This repertoire shows about 2.1 million clones, just over 90% found once; its top ten account for over 1.5%. Terminally differentiated effector memory CD45RA+ cells were excluded by CCR7 positive selection of CD45RO-negative cells. Regarding this clone: Its antigen remains unidentified.

Sequenced sample: naive CD8+ T cells from PBMCs. The source is a man younger than 35 in good health. Some clones in this sample may be carry-over from other donors' samples. This chain links TRBV11-2 with TRBJ2-2, with TRBD2 identical over 7 bases. The DNA of the CDR3 is TGTGCCAGCAGCTTCGGGGGGATCGGGGAGCTGTTTTTT. This translates into CASSFGGIGELFF.